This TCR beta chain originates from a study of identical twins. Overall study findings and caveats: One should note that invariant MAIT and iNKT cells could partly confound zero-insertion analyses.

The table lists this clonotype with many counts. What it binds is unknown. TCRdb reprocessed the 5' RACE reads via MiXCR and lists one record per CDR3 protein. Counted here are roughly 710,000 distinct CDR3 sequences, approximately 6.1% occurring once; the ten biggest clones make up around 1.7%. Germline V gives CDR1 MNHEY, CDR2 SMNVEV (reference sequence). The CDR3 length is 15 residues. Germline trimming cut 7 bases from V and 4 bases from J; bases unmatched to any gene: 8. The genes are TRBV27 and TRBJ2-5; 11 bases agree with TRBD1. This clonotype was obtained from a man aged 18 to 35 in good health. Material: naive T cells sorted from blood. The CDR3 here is CASKEGQGAGETQYF. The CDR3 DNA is TGTGCCAGCAAAGAAGGACAGGGGGCAGGAGAGACCCAGTACTTC.